This note documents a single TCR beta chain sequence. The antigen is not known. The genes are named according to mouse. The read falls 1 residue short of the CDR3 end, and the missing part is taken from the germline J gene. Other DNA sequences in the same sample also yield this CDR3. Method: immunoSEQ multiplex PCR; TCRdb's copy keeps in-frame clones and lacks some. The sample carries roughly 21,000 clones, approximately 69% recorded once. The source of the sample is a study of tissue T cells after allogeneic stem cell transplantation. General observations from the study: Shared clones across patients were few; motif clustering revealed tissue-specific shared signatures. In patients and mice, blood and spleen missed much of tissue repertoire.

The CDR3 is 13 amino acids. Per the germline V gene, CDR1 is LGHDT and CDR2 is YNNKQL (reference sequence). Trimming took off 5 bases at V and 5 bases at J, with 9 bases between the two ends. The sequence was collected from a female BALB/c mouse in good health. This line is of MHC haplotype H2-d. This sequence joins TRBV4 and TRBJ2-2; D gene uncertain. The sample comprised blood. CDR3 bases read: TGTGCCAGCAGCGTAGCGGGGACCGGGCAGCTCTAC. It translates to CASSVAGTGQLY. The entire CDR3 protein is CASSVAGTGQLYF.